Given below is one T cell receptor (beta chain) in context. The data were produced by immunoSEQ multiplex PCR, yet TCRdb's version contains in-frame clones alone and is incomplete. Counted here are about 29,000 clones, 84% occurring once; the ten biggest clones make up roughly a tenth. This specimen belongs to a study of blood T cell repertoires in COVID-19. Germline-derived CDR1 and CDR2 are SGHVS and FNYEAQ. The CDR3 is 15 amino acids. Trimming pared 4 bases from V and 1 base from J, leaving 11 bases between. This clonotype was obtained from a man aged 80 or over with active COVID-19. Sequenced material: peripheral blood. The J gene is TRBJ1-3, the V gene TRBV7-6; D unclear. As DNA, the CDR3 is TGTGCCAGCAGCTATCTCGGTACTTCTGGAAACACCATATATTTT. This gives the protein CASSYLGTSGNTIYF.